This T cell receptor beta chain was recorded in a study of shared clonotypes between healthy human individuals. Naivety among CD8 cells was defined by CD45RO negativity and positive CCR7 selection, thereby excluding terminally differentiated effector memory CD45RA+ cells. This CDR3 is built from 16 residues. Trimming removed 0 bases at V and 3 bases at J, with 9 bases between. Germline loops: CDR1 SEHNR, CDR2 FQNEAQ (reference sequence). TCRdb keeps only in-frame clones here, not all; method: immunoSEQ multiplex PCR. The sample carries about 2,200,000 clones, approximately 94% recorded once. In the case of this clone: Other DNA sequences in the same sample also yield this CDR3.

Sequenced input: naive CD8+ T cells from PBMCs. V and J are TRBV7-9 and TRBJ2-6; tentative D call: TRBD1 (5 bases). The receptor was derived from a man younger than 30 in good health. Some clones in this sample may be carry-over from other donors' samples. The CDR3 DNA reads TGTGCCAGCAGCTTAGCGCTGGGGCTTGGGGCCAACGTCCTGACTTTC. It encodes CASSLALGLGANVLTF. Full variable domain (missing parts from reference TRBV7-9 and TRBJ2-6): DTGVSQNPRHKITKRGQNVTFRCDPISEHNRLYWYRQTLGQGPEFLTYFQNEAQLEKSRLLSDRFSAERPKGSFSTLEIQRTEQGDSAMYLCASSLALGLGANVLTFGAGSRLTVL.